The sequence of this T cell receptor (beta chain) was determined in a study of shared clonotypes between healthy human individuals. CD45RO negativity and positive selection for CCR7 defined naive CD8 cells, a population that excluded terminally differentiated effector memory CD45RA+ cells. Assay: immunoSEQ multiplex PCR; the TCRdb copy retains only in-frame clones and omits some. The table lists hundreds of thousands of clones, 90% to 95% of them singletons. This clonotype was obtained from a woman younger than 45 in good health. Sequencing used naive CD8+ T cells sorted from blood.

The CDR3, as DNA: TGCGCCAGCAGTGAATACAGGGTTGGATACGAGCAGTACTTC. The encoded protein is CASSEYRVGYEQYF. The chain couples TRBV10-1 to TRBJ2-7; D is possibly TRBD1 (6 bases). The V gene's germline CDR1 is WNHNN and CDR2 SYGVQD (reference sequence). V lost 3 bases, J lost 4 bases, and 13 bases lay in between. This CDR3 is built from 14 residues.